This TCR beta chain is drawn from a study of shared clonotypes between healthy human individuals. Each donor was a Caucasian adult residing in Nashville, Tennessee. Division of CD4+ cells produced a CD45RA+ naive subset and a CD45RA-negative memory subset. Method: immunoSEQ multiplex PCR; TCRdb's copy keeps in-frame clones and lacks some. The sample lists 2,500,000 or so clones; approximately 92% were seen once. Germline V gene sequence: CDR1 SGHRS, CDR2 YFSETQ. The V gene end was trimmed by 4 bases and the J gene end by 2 bases; junction bases not matched to a gene: 4. The CDR3 runs 15 residues. Sequencing used naive CD4+ T cells sorted from blood. Documented subset: CD45RA+ positively selected. The chain carries TRBV5-1 and TRBJ2-3, with TRBD2 identical over 10 bases. This TCR came from a man younger than 35 in good health. The CDR3 loop reads CASSPLAGYTDTQYF. Here the CDR3 DNA reads TGCGCCAGCAGCCCACTAGCGGGGTACACAGATACGCAGTATTTT.